The TCR beta chain under discussion was sequenced for a study of metastatic and nonmetastatic thyroid tumors. Study-wide context: Across peripheral blood and tumor or nodule tissue samples taken from malignant and benign thyroid patients, the repertoires were compared with one another.

Among the patients, none had received any treatment before thyroid surgery. The CDR3 totals 14 residues. This clone has at least ten counts. One end of the junction is discordant with germline, which a read error may explain. Other nucleotide sequences in the sample specify the same CDR3. Original processing notes: The study built a papillary thyroid cancer distant-metastasis classifier from CDR3 differences across clinicopathological groups. Via MiXCR, TCRdb re-called the PCR reads. The V and J calls, along with clone size, are taken from TCRdb and not from the paper's own processing. Of fewer than 15,000 clones listed, around a third are singletons.

The source material was tumor tissue. The gene calls are TRBV12-3 or TRBV12-4 and TRBJ2-3, with unresolved D. The sequence came from a female donor with papillary thyroid cancer or a benign thyroid nodule (not recorded which). Some clones in this sample may be carry-over from other donors' samples. The CDR3 reads CAGSHSGSTDTQYF. The CDR3 DNA is TGTGCCGGCAGTCATTCCGGGAGCACAGATACGCAGTATTTT.